The T cell receptor (beta chain) described here comes from a study of T cells in localized non-small cell lung cancer (dated by TCRdb to 2020 to 2022). A note on the overall study: The study analyzed T cell repertoires of under 250 early-stage NSCLC patients, comparing tumors and uninvolved tumor-adjacent lungs. All 240 or so NSCLC patients in the cohort were treatment-naive and had localized lung tumors that were resected. Of the NSCLC patients, around 130 were male and about a hundred were female, and the mean age was approximately 69 years.

General findings and caveats noted by the study authors: Because multi-region tumor sequencing was not done, intratumor heterogeneity could not be ruled out. Because of the exploratory design, TCR variables were selected using unadjusted p-values without false-discovery rate correction. A median of approximately 53 of the top 100 tumor clones turned up in the paired uninvolved adjacent lung, and 28 of those clones also ranked among the top 100 of that same adjacent lung. The highest T cell clonality was observed in uninvolved tumor-adjacent lung, where clonality exceeded that of tumor, suggesting that antigenic responses were more focused in uninvolved tumor-adjacent lung. Higher T cell density in blood was associated with longer overall survival, whereas higher clonality in adjacent lung was associated with shorter survival.

The junction shows trimming of 0 bases on V and 4 bases on J, plus 21 bases between the germline ends. The CDR3 numbers 18 residues from cysteine through phenylalanine. Only the CDR3 portion is preserved as DNA: 54 bases, with reading frame beginning at the first base. CDR1 and CDR2, looked up from the germline V gene, are SGHRS and YFSETQ. In the case of this clone: It has no known antigen specificity. No qualities accompany the bases; no much larger clone lies one base away.

The immunoSEQ Assay was used to sequence TCR beta CDR3 regions from DNA. On the authors' methods: T cell density was computed as TCR beta template counts normalized to usable DNA estimated by amplifying housekeeping genes. The preseqR package was used to estimate richness by extrapolating to 400,000 templates for PBMC samples and to 120,000 templates for tissue samples. Clonality was calculated as one minus Pielou's evenness. Differential abundance testing on productive amino-acid clonotypes, with a minimum total count of 5 and an alpha of 0.1, was used to identify tissue-enriched TCRs. Repertoire overlap between compartments was quantified with the Jaccard Index and Morisita Overlap Index. GLIPH clustered TCR beta CDR3s with public tetramer-defined viral CDR3s; viral motifs required at least three viral sequences plus V-gene enrichment. This immuneACCESS table, as held by TCRdb, lists in-frame sequences with V and J called but not all clones. Of the missing ones, under half trace to an unresolved V gene in checked studies; the others have no known cause. For V, J and clone size, that table is used; D and trimming come from the DNA. Across this sample there are 10,000 to 15,000 clones, with around four fifths seen only once. The top ten hold 25% to 30% of the sample.

At diagnosis, peripheral blood, uninvolved tumor-adjacent lung and tumor were collected and stored as a combination of fresh-frozen and FFPE material. Blood samples were analyzed as peripheral blood mononuclear cells for TCR repertoire profiling. The chain uses TRBV5-1 and TRBJ2-3; tentative D gene TRBD2, with 5 bases matching. The sequences come from peripheral blood, collected before any cancer treatment. The clonotype comes from a male donor aged 60 or over with stage I squamous cell lung carcinoma. The CDR3 protein: CASSLVSSAGLGADTQYF. The DNA sequence reads TGCGCCAGCAGCTTGGTTTCTTCGGCAGGCTTGGGAGCAGATACGCAGTATTTT.